This TCR beta chain was identified during a study of blood T cell repertoires in COVID-19. Profiling relied on immunoSEQ multiplex PCR, and the TCRdb table lists in-frame clones only, not all of them. This repertoire shows about half a million clones, approximately 83% found once; its top ten account for roughly 3.1%. The CDR3 is 15 amino acids. The junction had 8 bases not matched to a gene; V was cut back by 4 bases and J by 6 bases. The V gene's germline CDR1 is MGHDK and CDR2 SYGVNS. The sample was peripheral blood. V and J are TRBV25-1 and TRBJ2-2; 7 bases align to TRBD1. This TCR derives from a human donor in a cohort sampled during active COVID-19. The CDR3 coding sequence is TGTGCCAGCAGTGGGACAGGACGGGCATCCGGGGAGCTGTTTTTT. Its protein product is CASSGTGRASGELFF.